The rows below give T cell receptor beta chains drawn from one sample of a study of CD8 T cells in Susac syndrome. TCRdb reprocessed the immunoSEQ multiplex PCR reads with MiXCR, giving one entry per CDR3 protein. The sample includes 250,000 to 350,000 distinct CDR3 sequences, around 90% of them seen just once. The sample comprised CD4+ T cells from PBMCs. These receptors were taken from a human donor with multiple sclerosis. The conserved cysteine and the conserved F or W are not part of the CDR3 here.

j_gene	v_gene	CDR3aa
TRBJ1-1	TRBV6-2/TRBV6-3	ASSYASPSGTEAF
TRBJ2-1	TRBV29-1	SVRGIAHNEQF
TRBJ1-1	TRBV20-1	SARVGSAPNTEAF
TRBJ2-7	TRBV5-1	ASSFRLAGPHEQY
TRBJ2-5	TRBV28	ASSGGGATETQY
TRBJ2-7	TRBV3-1	ASSHSGQGVAEQY
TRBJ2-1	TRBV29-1	SVGRTGGPYNEQF
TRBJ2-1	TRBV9	ASSPHQRASSYNEQF
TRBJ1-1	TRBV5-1	ASSSPGQGQEAF
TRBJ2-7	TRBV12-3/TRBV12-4	ASSLRSHLSYEQY
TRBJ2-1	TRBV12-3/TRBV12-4	ASRLTSGGARAEQF
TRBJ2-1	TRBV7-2	ASSPFSGRATNEQF
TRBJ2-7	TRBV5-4	ASSPPGIFSPYEQY
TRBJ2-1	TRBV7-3	ASSLRWGDEQF
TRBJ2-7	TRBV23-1	ASTALMGQRLGEQY
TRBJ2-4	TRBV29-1	SVAPLAKNIQY
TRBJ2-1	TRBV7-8	ASSPRRDPRPNEQF
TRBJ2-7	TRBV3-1	ASSQIPRSEQY
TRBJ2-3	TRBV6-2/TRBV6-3	ASRRAGGPDTQY
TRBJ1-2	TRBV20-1	SASRAPRWGYT
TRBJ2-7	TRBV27	ASSSPTPYEQY
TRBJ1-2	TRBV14	ASSQIRTGKGGYT
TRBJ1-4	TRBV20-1	SAPPGGGEKLF
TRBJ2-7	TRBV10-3	AISESGRDYEQY
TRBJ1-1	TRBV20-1	SGRWGRNTEAF
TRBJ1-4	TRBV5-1	ASSLGTGNTNEKLF
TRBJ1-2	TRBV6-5	ASSYSSRSYGYT
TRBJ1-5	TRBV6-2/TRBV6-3	ASTPSRDLPQH
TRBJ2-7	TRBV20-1	SASGTSGKTYEQY
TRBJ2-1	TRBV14	ASSQGEARYNEQF
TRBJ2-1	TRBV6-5	ASSPGTGDNNEQF
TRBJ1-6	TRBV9	ASSVGRDNSPLH
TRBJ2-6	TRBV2	ASSLFSSGANVLT
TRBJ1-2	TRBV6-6	ASSLPSRGPDYGYT
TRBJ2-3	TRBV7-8	ASSLSGGRGKDTQY
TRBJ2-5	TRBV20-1	SASRGRETQY
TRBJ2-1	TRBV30	AWKRHPPDREQF
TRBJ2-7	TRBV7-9	ASSLGDSVQEVYEQY
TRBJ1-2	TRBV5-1	ASSLEITNYGYT
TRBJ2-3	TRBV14	ASSQVLAGTDTQY
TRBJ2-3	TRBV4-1	ASSLQRTSGRISRSTDTQY
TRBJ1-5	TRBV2	ASRGTGFYQPQH
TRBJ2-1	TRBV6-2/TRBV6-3	ASSKKGLAGNEQF
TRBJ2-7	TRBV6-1	ASSESGRSYEQY
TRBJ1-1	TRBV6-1	ASSRIIAEAF
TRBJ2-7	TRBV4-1	ASSPPGTSRSYEQY
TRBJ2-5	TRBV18	ASSPGTLEETQY
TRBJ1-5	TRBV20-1	SASRTGVNQPQH